This TCR beta chain was sequenced for a study of radiation and T cells in renal cell carcinoma. Study conclusions and caveats: In blood, top tumor clones expanded by 2 weeks, shrinking by 4. Irradiated tumors held more dominant CDR3 motifs than control tumors.

Treatment defined: 15 Gy SBRT to primary tumor, nephrectomy 4 weeks later. Nephrectomy followed 15 Gy stereotactic body radiation by 4 weeks. The tumor was a clear cell renal cell carcinoma. Concerning this clone: Its target is unknown.

The V gene lost 6 bases and the J gene lost 4 bases, with 10 bases spanning the gap. CDR3 length equals 13 residues. CDR1 MNHEY and CDR2 SMNVEV come from the germline V gene (reference sequence). Only in-frame clones appear in the TCRdb table, and some are missing; sequencing was by immunoSEQ multiplex PCR. Among some 14,000 clones listed, 64% were seen once. The sequenced sample was tumor tissue, obtained from a patient whose treatment included radiotherapy and nephrectomy. The chain recombines TRBV27 with TRBJ1-5; D not certain. The clonotype originates from a woman in her seventies with renal cell carcinoma. The CDR3 loop is CASRGRPNQPQHF. Written as DNA, the CDR3 is TGTGCCAGCAGAGGGAGACCTAATCAGCCCCAGCATTTT.